The rows below give T cell receptor beta chains drawn from one sample of a study of T cells in Graves' hyperthyroidism and ophthalmopathy. TCRdb used MiXCR to reprocess the multiplex PCR reads, holding one entry per CDR3 protein. This sample has more than 500,000 distinct CDR3 sequences, with more than 45% found just once. Sequenced: peripheral blood or thyroid tissue (not recorded which). These receptors all stem from an adult woman with Graves' disease, either hyperthyroidism or ophthalmopathy (not recorded which). Both conserved end residues are part of each CDR3. A D gene is named only where the DNA matches it firmly. Clone sizes are given selectively: once, few, many, or a class where the clone is expanded.

v_call	clone_size	d_call	j_call	cdr3_nt	cdr3_aa
TRBV10-2	NA	NA	TRBJ1-5	TGCGCCAGCAGTGAGAGGCGGAACCAGCCCCAGCATTTT	CASSERRNQPQHF
TRBV6-1	many	NA	TRBJ1-4	TGTGCCAGCAGTGAAAGTGTGAGAACTAATGAAAAACTGTTTTTT	CASSESVRTNEKLFF
TRBV3-1	many	NA	TRBJ2-7	TGTGCCAGCAGCCCAATCGGAGGTGGGAAGTCGTACTTC	CASSPIGGGKSYF
TRBV7-9	many	TRBD1	TRBJ1-2	TGTGCCAGCAGCCCATCTCGTAGGGACAGGGTCCACTATGGCTACACCTTC	CASSPSRRDRVHYGYTF
TRBV11-3	NA	TRBD2	TRBJ2-5	TGTGCCAGCAGCTTAGAATCGACCGGGACTAGCGATCAAGAGACCCAGTACTTC	CASSLESTGTSDQETQYF
TRBV19	few	TRBD1	TRBJ1-5	TGTGCCAGTAGTGAGGGACAGCCTAGCAATCAGCCCCAGCATTTT	CASSEGQPSNQPQHF
TRBV15	many	NA	TRBJ1-1	TGTGCCACCAGCAGAAGCAGGGACGGCGAGGCTTTCTTT	CATSRSRDGEAFF
TRBV20-1	many	TRBD2	TRBJ2-2	TGCAGTGCTTCCCGGGGTAGCGGGAGCCGCTACACCGGGGAGCTGTTTTTT	CSASRGSGSRYTGELFF
TRBV5-4	many	NA	TRBJ1-1	TGTGCCAGCAGCTTGGGGGGGACACAGAACACTGAAGCTTTCTTT	CASSLGGTQNTEAFF
TRBV20-1	NA	NA	TRBJ1-5	TGCAGTGCTAGAAATCTGGTTGACAATCAGCCCCAGCATTTT	CSARNLVDNQPQHF
TRBV7-1	NA	TRBD1	TRBJ2-2	TGTGCCAGCAGCTCCGATGAGACAGGGGGCAGGGCCGGGGAGCTGTTTTTT	CASSSDETGGRAGELFF
TRBV29-1	NA	NA	TRBJ2-7	TGCAGCGTGGGGGACTGGGCCTACGAGCAGTACTTC	CSVGDWAYEQYF
TRBV29-1	NA	NA	TRBJ1-6	TGCAGCGTTGGTGAGGGGGGTAATTCACCCCTCCACTTT	CSVGEGGNSPLHF
TRBV20-1	NA	NA	TRBJ2-7	TGCAGTGCTAGAGGAGAGGGATACGAGCAGTACTTC	CSARGEGYEQYF
TRBV7-9	many	NA	TRBJ1-1	TGTGCCAGCAGCTTAGGATTAGACAGCCAGAACACTGAAGCTTTCTTT	CASSLGLDSQNTEAFF
TRBV7-9	NA	NA	TRBJ2-7	TGTGCCAGCAGCTTAGCTGGTGACTTGCAGTACTTC	CASSLAGDLQYF
TRBV5-6	many	TRBD1	TRBJ1-5	TGTGCCAGCAGCGGAATGGACAGGGCGAATCAGCCCCAGCATTTT	CASSGMDRANQPQHF
TRBV6-6	many	NA	TRBJ1-1	TGTGCCAGCAGTTATACGGGGCTTTGGACTGAAGCTTTCTTT	CASSYTGLWTEAFF
TRBV5-1	NA	NA	TRBJ1-1	TGCGCCAGCAGCTCCCGGACGGGGGGTATGGCTGAAGCTTTCTTT	CASSSRTGGMAEAFF
TRBV29-1	NA	NA	TRBJ2-7	TGCAGCGTTTCTCCGAGGCACGGGGGCGCGGGAAAGCAGTACTTC	CSVSPRHGGAGKQYF
TRBV20-1	NA	NA	TRBJ1-3	TGCAGTGCTAGAGATGGGCGGGAAGGCTACACCATATATTTT	CSARDGREGYTIYF
TRBV11-2	many	NA	TRBJ1-5	TGTGCCAGCAGCTGGGGGGTTCATCAGCCCCAGCATTTT	CASSWGVHQPQHF
TRBV4-1	NA	NA	TRBJ2-5	TGCGCCGGCAGCCAAGGAGTGGGGGCCCAGTACTTC	CAGSQGVGAQYF
TRBV7-2	many	NA	TRBJ2-5	TGTGCCAGCAGCTCCGTAGTGGGGGATCTGGAGACCCAGTACTTC	CASSSVVGDLETQYF
TRBV6-5	NA	NA	TRBJ1-1	TGTGCCGGCAGGCTTCCCGAAGCTTTCTTT	CAGRLPEAFF
TRBV11-2	NA	NA	TRBJ1-5	TGTGCCAGCAGCTTAAGAGGGGCTTATAGCAATCAGCCCCAGCATTTT	CASSLRGAYSNQPQHF
TRBV18	few	NA	TRBJ2-5	TGTGCCAGCTCACCCCGGCACACGGGGCAAGAGACCCAGTACTTC	CASSPRHTGQETQYF
TRBV5-1	many	TRBD1	TRBJ2-7	TGCGCCAGCAGCGACGGGACAGCGGTCTACGAGCAGTACTTC	CASSDGTAVYEQYF
TRBV10-3	few	NA	TRBJ2-5	TGTGCCATCAGTGAGACCAGGATGATGGAGACCCAGTACTTC	CAISETRMMETQYF
TRBV7-9	NA	NA	TRBJ1-2	TGTGCCAGCAGCTTGGGCAGTGACAATGGCTACACCTTC	CASSLGSDNGYTF
TRBV7-9	NA	NA	TRBJ2-6	TGTGCCAGCAGCGAACAGGCAAGCAGGGCCAACGTCCTGACTTTC	CASSEQASRANVLTF
TRBV6-4	few	NA	TRBJ2-6	TGTGCCAGCAGTGACTCGGGACACTCTGGGGCCAACGTCCTGACTTTC	CASSDSGHSGANVLTF
TRBV20-1	NA	NA	TRBJ1-5	TGCAGTGCTAGTTTCGGGTCGTTACATAGCAATCAGCCCCAGCATTTT	CSASFGSLHSNQPQHF
TRBV6-1	NA	TRBD1	TRBJ1-3	TGTGCCAGCAGTTTTACAGGGGGCTCTGGAAACACCATATATTTT	CASSFTGGSGNTIYF
TRBV7-2	once	TRBD2	TRBJ2-7	TGTGCCAGCAGCTTGGGTCTAGCGGGAGGAAGCGATTACGAGCAGTACTTC	CASSLGLAGGSDYEQYF
TRBV27	NA	TRBD2	TRBJ2-2	TGTGCCAGCAGTTTATATAGTAGGCCTAGCGGGAGTCCCGGGGAGCTGTTTTTT	CASSLYSRPSGSPGELFF
TRBV10-3	NA	NA	TRBJ1-1	TGTGCCATCAGTGCTTTGAGGGGCGGCGGTGAAGCTTTCTTT	CAISALRGGGEAFF
TRBV7-9	NA	NA	TRBJ1-2	TGTGCCAGCAGCCCCAGGCCCTCTGCCAGCTCTGGAAACACCTTC	CASSPRPSASSGNTF
TRBV10-3	few	NA	TRBJ1-2	TGTGCCATCACTAGCACCGGGACCTATGGCTACACCTTC	CAITSTGTYGYTF
TRBV7-2	NA	TRBD2	TRBJ2-5	TGTGCCAGCAGCAGAAGTGGAGCGGGAGGGCAAGAGACCCAGTACTTC	CASSRSGAGGQETQYF
TRBV10-3	many	NA	TRBJ2-7	TGTGCCATCAGTCAGATAGCGGTTTCGAGCTCCTACGAGCAGTACTTC	CAISQIAVSSSYEQYF
TRBV5-1	NA	NA	TRBJ2-7	TGTGCCAGCAGATCGGCAGGGGCCGAGCAGTACTTC	CASRSAGAEQYF
TRBV7-9	NA	NA	TRBJ1-1	TGTGCCAGCAGCTCCCCCAGCGGCCACACTGAAGCTTTCTTT	CASSSPSGHTEAFF
TRBV27	NA	NA	TRBJ1-1	TGTGCCAGCGGGGCGGGCAGGATCGGGGACGAGGCAGCTTTCTTT	CASGAGRIGDEAAFF
TRBV7-9	NA	NA	TRBJ2-7	TGTGCCAGCAGTCCCTACCAGGGGACCTACGAGCAGTACTTC	CASSPYQGTYEQYF
TRBV5-6	NA	NA	TRBJ1-1	TGTGCCAGCAGCTTGCCCTGGGGGAACACTGAAGCTTTCTTT	CASSLPWGNTEAFF
TRBV20-1	NA	NA	TRBJ1-3	TGCAGTGCTAGAGGGGGCTTCGGAAACACCATATATTTT	CSARGGFGNTIYF
TRBV5-1	many	NA	TRBJ2-5	TGCGCCAGCAGCTTTGGGGGGTACCAAGAGACCCAGTACTTC	CASSFGGYQETQYF
TRBV7-2	NA	TRBD1	TRBJ2-5	TGTGCCAGCAGCTTTCAGTCAGGGGGCGGGGAGACCCAGTACTTC	CASSFQSGGGETQYF
TRBV10-3	NA	NA	TRBJ1-2	TGTGCCACCAGTGAGTCTGGGGGGGCCTGCCTACCGGGAGGCTACACCTTC	CATSESGGACLPGGYTF
TRBV14	many	TRBD2	TRBJ2-7	TGTGCCAGCAGCCAACCTGCAAGCGGGACTAGCGGGAGGGCCAGGCGCGAGCAGTACTTC	CASSQPASGTSGRARREQYF
TRBV12-3/TRBV12-4	NA	TRBD1	TRBJ1-2	TGTGCCAGCAGTTTATCGCAGGGGGACAGTGGCTACACCTTC	CASSLSQGDSGYTF
TRBV15	NA	NA	TRBJ1-4	TGTGCCACCAGCAGAGGGAATGAAAAACTGTTTTTT	CATSRGNEKLFF
TRBV2	many	TRBD2	TRBJ2-5	TGTGCCAGCAAAGGTTCTAGCGGGAGTAAAGAGACCCAGTACTTC	CASKGSSGSKETQYF
TRBV7-6	many	NA	TRBJ1-4	TGTGCCAGCAGCGCGGACAGTAATGAAAAACTGTTTTTT	CASSADSNEKLFF